This T cell receptor (beta chain) was documented in a study of T cell responses to AZD1222 COVID-19 vaccine. Notes on the study in general: Of the AZD1222 recipients, only 6 or 7 were seropositive at baseline. There were vaccine-associated CD4 TCRs across spike, dominant at 160-218 and 743-854. Close to half of spike-specific TCRs reportedly recognize unmutated variant regions.

This clone was observed a handful of times. Its antigen is not identified. Second-dose intervals of approximately 4 or approximately 12 weeks were pooled. The data were produced by immunoSEQ multiplex PCR, yet TCRdb's version contains in-frame clones alone and is incomplete. The repertoire includes 150,000 or so clones, 85% to 90% of them detected once, and roughly a tenth sits in the top ten. V dropped 2 bases and J dropped 3 bases, with 11 bases sitting between them. Germline CDR1 SGHVS, CDR2 FQNEAQ. The CDR3 has 14 residues. The clonotype originates from an adult who received the AZD1222 COVID-19 vaccine. J is TRBJ2-7 and V is TRBV7-8; TRBD2 is a possible D gene (5 bases). The sequencing used peripheral blood, collected 28 days after the second AZD1222 dose. DNA for the CDR3: TGTGCCAGCAGCTTAAGGACGGGAATCTACGAGCAGTACTTC. Its translation: CASSLRTGIYEQYF.